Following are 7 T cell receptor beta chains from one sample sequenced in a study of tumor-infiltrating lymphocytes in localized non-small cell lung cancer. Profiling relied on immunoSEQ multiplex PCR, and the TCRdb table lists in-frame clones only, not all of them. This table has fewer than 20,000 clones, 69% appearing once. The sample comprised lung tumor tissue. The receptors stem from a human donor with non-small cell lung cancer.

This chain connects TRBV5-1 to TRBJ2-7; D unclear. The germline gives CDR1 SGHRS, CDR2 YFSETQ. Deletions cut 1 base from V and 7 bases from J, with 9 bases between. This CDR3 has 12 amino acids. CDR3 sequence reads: CASSLNVGEQYF. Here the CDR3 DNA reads TGCGCCAGCAGCTTGAATGTAGGGGAGCAGTACTTC.

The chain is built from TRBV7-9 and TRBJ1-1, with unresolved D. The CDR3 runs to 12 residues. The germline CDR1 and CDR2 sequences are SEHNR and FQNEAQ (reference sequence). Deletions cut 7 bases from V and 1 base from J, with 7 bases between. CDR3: CASKRENTEAFF. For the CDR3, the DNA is TGTGCCAGCAAGAGGGAGAACACTGAAGCTTTCTTT.

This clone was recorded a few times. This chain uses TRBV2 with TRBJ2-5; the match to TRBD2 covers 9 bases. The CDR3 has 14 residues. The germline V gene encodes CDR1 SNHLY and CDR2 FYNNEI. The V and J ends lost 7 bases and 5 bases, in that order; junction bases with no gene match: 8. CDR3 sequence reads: CASMAGGVGETQYF. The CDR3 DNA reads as TGTGCCAGCATGGCGGGAGGGGTTGGTGAGACCCAGTACTTC.

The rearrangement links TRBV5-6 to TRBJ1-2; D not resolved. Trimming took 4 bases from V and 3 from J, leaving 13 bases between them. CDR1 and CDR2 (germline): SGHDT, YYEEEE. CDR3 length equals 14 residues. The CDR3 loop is CASSPLDYDYGYTF. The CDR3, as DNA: TGTGCCAGCAGCCCACTTGACTATGACTATGGCTACACCTTC.

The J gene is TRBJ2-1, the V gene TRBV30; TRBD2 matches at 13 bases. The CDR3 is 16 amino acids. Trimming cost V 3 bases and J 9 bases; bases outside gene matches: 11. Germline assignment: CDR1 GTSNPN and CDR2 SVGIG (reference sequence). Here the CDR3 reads CAWSPPTSGRSGEQFF. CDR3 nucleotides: TGTGCCTGGAGCCCGCCGACTAGCGGGAGGAGTGGTGAGCAGTTCTTC.

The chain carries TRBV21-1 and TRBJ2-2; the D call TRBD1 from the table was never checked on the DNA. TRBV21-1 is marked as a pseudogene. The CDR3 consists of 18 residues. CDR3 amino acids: CASSSEGRGILRTGELFF. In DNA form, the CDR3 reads TGTGCCAGCAGCAGTGAGGGCAGGGGGATCCTTCGGACCGGGGAGCTGTTTTTT.

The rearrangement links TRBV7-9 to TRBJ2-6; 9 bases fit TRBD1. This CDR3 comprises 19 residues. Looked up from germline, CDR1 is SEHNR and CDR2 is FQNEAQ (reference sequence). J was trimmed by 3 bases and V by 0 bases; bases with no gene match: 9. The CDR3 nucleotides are TGTGCCAGCAGCTTAGCCGGCACAGGGGGCGAGGGTGGGGCCAACGTCCTGACTTTC. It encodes CASSLAGTGGEGGANVLTF.